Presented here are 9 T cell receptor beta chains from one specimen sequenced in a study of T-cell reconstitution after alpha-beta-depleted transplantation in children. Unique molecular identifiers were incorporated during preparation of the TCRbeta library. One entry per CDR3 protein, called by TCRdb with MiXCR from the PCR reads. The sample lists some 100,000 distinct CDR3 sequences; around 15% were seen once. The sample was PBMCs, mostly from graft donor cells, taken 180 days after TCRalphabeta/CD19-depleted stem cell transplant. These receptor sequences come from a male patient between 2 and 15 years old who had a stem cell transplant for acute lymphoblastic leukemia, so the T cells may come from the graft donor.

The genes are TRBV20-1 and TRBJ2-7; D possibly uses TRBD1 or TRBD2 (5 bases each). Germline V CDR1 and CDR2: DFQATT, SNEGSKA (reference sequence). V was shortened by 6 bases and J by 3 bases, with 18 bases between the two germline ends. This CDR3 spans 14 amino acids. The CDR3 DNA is TGCAGTGCAAACCCCGGGACGGGATACTACGAGCAGTACTTC. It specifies CSANPGTGYYEQYF.

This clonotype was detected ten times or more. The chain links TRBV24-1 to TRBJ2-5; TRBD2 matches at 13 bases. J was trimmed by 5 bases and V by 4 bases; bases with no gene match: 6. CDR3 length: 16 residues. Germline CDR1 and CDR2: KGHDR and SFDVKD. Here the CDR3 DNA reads TGTGCCACCAGTGAGTGGACTAGCGGGGGTGGCGAGACCCAGTACTTC. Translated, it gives CATSEWTSGGGETQYF.

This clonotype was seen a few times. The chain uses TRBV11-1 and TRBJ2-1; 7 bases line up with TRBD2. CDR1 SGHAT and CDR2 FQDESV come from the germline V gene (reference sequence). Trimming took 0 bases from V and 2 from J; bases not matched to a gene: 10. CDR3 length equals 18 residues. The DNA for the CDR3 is TGTGCCAGCAGCTTAGCACAGCCCCCCACTAGCGCCTACAATGAGCAGTTCTTC. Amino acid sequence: CASSLAQPPTSAYNEQFF.

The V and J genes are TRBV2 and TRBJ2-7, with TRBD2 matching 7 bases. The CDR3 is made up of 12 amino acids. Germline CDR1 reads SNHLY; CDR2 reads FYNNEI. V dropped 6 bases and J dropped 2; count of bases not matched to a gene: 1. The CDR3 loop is CASRTSPYEQYF. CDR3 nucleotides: TGTGCCAGCAGGACTAGCCCCTACGAGCAGTACTTC.

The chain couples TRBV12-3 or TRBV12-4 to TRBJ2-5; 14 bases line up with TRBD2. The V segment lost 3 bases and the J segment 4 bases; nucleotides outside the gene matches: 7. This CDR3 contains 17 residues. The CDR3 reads CASSFGLAGGQGETQYF. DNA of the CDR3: TGTGCCAGCAGTTTCGGACTAGCGGGGGGCCAGGGAGAGACCCAGTACTTC.

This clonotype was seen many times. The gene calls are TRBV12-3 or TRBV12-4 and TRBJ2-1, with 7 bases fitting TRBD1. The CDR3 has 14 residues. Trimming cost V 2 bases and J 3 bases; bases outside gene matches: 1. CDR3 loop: CASSLSGGYNEQFF. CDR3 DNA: TGTGCCAGCAGTTTATCAGGGGGCTACAATGAGCAGTTCTTC.

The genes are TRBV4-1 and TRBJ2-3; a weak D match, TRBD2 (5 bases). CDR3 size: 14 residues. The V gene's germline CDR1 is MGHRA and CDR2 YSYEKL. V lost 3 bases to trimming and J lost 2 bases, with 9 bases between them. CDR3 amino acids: CASSHVTITDTQYF. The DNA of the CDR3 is TGCGCCAGCAGCCACGTGACTATCACAGATACGCAGTATTTT.

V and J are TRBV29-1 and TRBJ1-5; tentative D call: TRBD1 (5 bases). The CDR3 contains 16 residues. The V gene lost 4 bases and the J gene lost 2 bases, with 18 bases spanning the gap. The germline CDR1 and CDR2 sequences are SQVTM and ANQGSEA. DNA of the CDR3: TGCAGCGTTGCCGAACCGGGGGTAGGCGGCAATCAGCCCCAGCATTTT. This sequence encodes CSVAEPGVGGNQPQHF.

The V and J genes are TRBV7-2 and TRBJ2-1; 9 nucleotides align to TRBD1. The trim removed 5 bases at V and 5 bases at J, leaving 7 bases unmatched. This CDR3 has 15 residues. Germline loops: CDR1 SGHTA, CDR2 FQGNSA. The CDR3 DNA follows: TGTGCCAGCAGCCCGGACAGGGGTTACGACAATGAGCAGTTCTTC. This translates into CASSPDRGYDNEQFF.